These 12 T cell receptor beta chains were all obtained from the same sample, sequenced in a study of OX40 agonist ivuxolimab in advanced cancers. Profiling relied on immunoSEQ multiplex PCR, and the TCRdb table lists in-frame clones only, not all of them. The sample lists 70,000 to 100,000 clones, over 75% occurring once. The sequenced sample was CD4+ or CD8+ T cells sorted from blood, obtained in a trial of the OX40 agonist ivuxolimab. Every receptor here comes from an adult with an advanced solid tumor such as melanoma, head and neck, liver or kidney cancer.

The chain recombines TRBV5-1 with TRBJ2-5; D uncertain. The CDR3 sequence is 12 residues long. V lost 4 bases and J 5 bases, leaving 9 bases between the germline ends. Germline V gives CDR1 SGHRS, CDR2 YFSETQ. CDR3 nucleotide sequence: TGCGCCAGCAGCCCGGCCGGGGAGACCCAGTACTTC. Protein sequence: CASSPAGETQYF.

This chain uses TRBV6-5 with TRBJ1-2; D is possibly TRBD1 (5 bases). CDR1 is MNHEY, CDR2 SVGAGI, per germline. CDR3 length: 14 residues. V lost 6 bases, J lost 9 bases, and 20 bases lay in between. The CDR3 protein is CASSNGGQPGRYTF. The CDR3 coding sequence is TGTGCCAGCAGCAACGGCGGCCAGCCAGGGCGCTACACCTTC.

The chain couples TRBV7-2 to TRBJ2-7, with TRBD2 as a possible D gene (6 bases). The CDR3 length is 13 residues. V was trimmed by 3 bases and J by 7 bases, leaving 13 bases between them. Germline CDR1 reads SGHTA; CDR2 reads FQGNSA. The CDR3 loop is CASSLDYQSEQYF. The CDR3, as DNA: TGTGCCAGCAGCTTGGACTACCAATCGGAGCAGTACTTC.

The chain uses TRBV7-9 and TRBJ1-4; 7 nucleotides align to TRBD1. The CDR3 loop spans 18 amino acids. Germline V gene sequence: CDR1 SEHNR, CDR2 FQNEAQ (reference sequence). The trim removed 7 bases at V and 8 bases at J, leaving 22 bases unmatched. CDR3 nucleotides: TGTGCCAGCATCGGTTTCCCATGGGGACAGATGGGAAGCGAAAAACTGTTTTTT. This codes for CASIGFPWGQMGSEKLFF.

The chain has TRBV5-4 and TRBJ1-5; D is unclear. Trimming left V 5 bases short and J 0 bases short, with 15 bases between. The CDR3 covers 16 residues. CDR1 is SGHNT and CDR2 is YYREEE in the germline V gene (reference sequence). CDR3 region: CASSTRARISNQPQHF. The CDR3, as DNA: TGTGCCAGCAGTACGAGGGCCAGGATTAGCAATCAGCCCCAGCATTTT. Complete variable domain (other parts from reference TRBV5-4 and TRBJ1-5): ETGVTQSPTHLIKTRGQQVTLRCSSQSGHNTVSWYQQALGQGPQFIFQYYREEENGRGNFPPRFSGLQFPNYSSELNVNALELDDSALYLCASSTRARISNQPQHFGDGTRLSIL.

CDR3 DNA: TGTGCTTCGGACCGGGGTGTCCAAGATACGCAGTATTTT. It yields the protein CASDRGVQDTQYF. The chain links TRBV30 to TRBJ2-3, with TRBD2 as a possible D gene (5 bases). The CDR3 is 13 residues long. Germline V gene data show CDR1 as GTSNPN and CDR2 as SVGIG (reference sequence).

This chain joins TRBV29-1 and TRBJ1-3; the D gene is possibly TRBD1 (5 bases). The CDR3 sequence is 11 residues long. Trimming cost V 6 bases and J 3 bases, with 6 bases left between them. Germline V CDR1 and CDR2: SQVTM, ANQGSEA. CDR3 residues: CSVGGGNTIYF. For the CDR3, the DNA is TGCAGCGTCGGGGGTGGAAACACCATATATTTT.

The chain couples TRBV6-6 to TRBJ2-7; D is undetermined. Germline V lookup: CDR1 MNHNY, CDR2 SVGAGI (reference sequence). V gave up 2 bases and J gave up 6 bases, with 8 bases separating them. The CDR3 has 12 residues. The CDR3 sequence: CASSYEDGEQYF. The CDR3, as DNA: TGTGCCAGCAGTTACGAGGACGGCGAGCAGTACTTC.

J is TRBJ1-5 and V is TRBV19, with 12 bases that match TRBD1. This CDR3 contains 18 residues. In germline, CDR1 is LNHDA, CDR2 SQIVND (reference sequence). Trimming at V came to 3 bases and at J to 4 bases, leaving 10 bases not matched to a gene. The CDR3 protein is CASSMSGTGGLLNQPQHF. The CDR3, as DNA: TGTGCCAGTAGTATGTCCGGGACAGGGGGCTTACTAAATCAGCCCCAGCATTTT.

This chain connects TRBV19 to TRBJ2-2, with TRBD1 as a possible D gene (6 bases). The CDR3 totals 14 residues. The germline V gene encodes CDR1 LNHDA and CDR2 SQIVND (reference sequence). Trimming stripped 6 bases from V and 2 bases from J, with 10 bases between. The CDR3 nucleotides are TGTGCCAGTAGACCGGGACATAACACCGGGGAGCTGTTTTTT. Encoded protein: CASRPGHNTGELFF.

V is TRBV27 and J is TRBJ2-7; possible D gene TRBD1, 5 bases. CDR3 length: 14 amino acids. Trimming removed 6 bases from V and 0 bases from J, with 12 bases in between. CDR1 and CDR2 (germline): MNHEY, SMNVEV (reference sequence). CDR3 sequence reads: CASRASGASYEQYF. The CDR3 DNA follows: TGTGCCAGCAGAGCGAGTGGGGCCTCCTACGAGCAGTACTTC.

CDR3: CASSLDSLGEQFF. CDR3 nucleotides: TGTGCCAGCAGCTTAGATAGCTTGGGTGAGCAGTTCTTC. The V and J genes are TRBV11-3 and TRBJ2-1; D is unresolved. The CDR3 spans 13 residues. The germline V gene has CDR1 SGHNT and CDR2 YENEEA. The V and J ends lost 0 bases and 9 bases respectively, with 9 bases between them.